This T cell receptor beta chain was profiled in a study of T-cell reconstitution after alpha-beta-depleted transplantation in children. The TCRbeta library was prepared with unique molecular identifiers. MiXCR was run by TCRdb on the PCR reads, yielding one entry per CDR3 protein. This sample has fewer than 750,000 distinct CDR3 sequences, with 27% found just once. Trimming cost V 4 bases and J 1 base; bases outside gene matches: 5. This CDR3 has 16 residues. The specimen was PBMCs, collected before TCRalphabeta/CD19-depleted stem cell transplant. The V and J genes are TRBV12-3 or TRBV12-4 and TRBJ1-4; 8 nucleotides align to TRBD1. The receptor was derived from a boy younger than two with Wiskott-Aldrich syndrome, due to receive a stem cell transplant. As DNA, the CDR3 is TGTGCCAGCAGTTCAACGACAGGGGTAACTAATGAAAAACTGTTTTTT. The encoded protein is CASSSTTGVTNEKLFF.